This T cell receptor (beta chain) stems from a study of spatial heterogeneity in lung cancer. Between the trimmed V and J ends, which lost 1 base and 0 bases, there was a span of 10 bases. Germline V gene lookup returns CDR1 SQVTM and CDR2 ANQGSEA. CDR3 length equals 14 residues. This clonotype was observed a handful of times. TCRdb called the 5' RACE reads again in MiXCR, with one record for every CDR3 protein. The sample lists tens of thousands of distinct CDR3 sequences; approximately 12% were seen once. Described time point: sample taken at primary tumor resection. Researchers sequenced whole RNA taken from tumor, nontumor lung or frozen PBMC without sorting.

The sequences come from PBMCs, collected at surgery. The chain links TRBV29-1 to TRBJ2-7; no reliable D call. This receptor was identified in a male donor with early-stage non-small cell lung cancer. The CDR3 protein is CSVEGVLGSYEQYF. CDR3 in DNA: TGCAGCGTTGAAGGGGTGCTAGGCTCCTACGAGCAGTACTTC.